The T cell receptor (beta chain) under discussion was sequenced for a study of cytomegalovirus exposure and HLA in healthy donors. The donors were healthy bone marrow donors. The germline V gene encodes CDR1 LNHDA and CDR2 SQIVND (reference sequence). The CDR3 loop spans 15 amino acids. The V segment lost 5 bases and the J segment 8 bases; nucleotides outside the gene matches: 7. Use of 60 Vbeta and 13 Jbeta primers characterized the PCR. Sequenced by immunoSEQ multiplex PCR; TCRdb stores in-frame clones only, minus some. The profile shows 180,000 or so clones, roughly 82% of them singletons. This clone was picked up a small number of times. What it recognizes is unknown. Notes on the study in general: Investigators reported 164 TCR beta chains as tied to cytomegalovirus. CMV serostatus was the sole immune exposure data available.

The sequenced material came from PBMCs. The chain joins TRBV19 to TRBJ2-1, with 12 bases aligning to TRBD1. The clonotype comes from a man aged 40-49 years in good health and CMV-seronegative. CDR3 DNA sequence: TGTGCCAGTAGTCCCTGGGACAGGGGGCGTGATGAGCAGTTCTTC. Translated: CASSPWDRGRDEQFF.